The rows below give T cell receptor beta chains drawn from one sample of a study of blood T cell repertoires in COVID-19. Clones were read by immunoSEQ multiplex PCR, and TCRdb kept only the in-frame ones, dropping some. The top ten hold approximately 2.5% of the sample, which has some 360,000 clones, about 87% seen once. Sequencing input: peripheral blood. These receptors were obtained from a woman aged 55-69 years with COVID-19, enrolled during active disease. The CDR3 runs from the conserved cysteine through the conserved F or W. The order of the fields is D gene, V gene, CDR3 length, J gene, clone size, CDR3 DNA, CDR3 protein. The D gene is left open where the match is weak. Expanded clones get a size class; other rows say once, few or many, or leave the size out.

D: NA; V: TRBV2; length: 13; J: TRBJ1-6; size: NA; DNA: TGTGCCAGCCTCGGGACAAATAATTCACCCCTCCACTTT; CDR3: CASLGTNNSPLHF
D: NA; V: TRBV28; length: 14; J: TRBJ1-5; size: once; DNA: TGTGCCAGCAGTTTAATGGGAGGAGGTCAGCCCCAGCATTTT; CDR3: CASSLMGGGQPQHF
D: NA; V: TRBV12-5; length: 13; J: TRBJ2-1; size: NA; DNA: TGTGCTAGTGGTTTGAACACCTTCAATGAGCAGTTCTTC; CDR3: CASGLNTFNEQFF
D: TRBD2; V: TRBV4-2; length: 15; J: TRBJ2-3; size: NA; DNA: TGTGCCAGCAGCCGAACTAGCGGGGTCACAGATACGCAGTATTTT; CDR3: CASSRTSGVTDTQYF
D: NA; V: TRBV24-1; length: 17; J: TRBJ2-1; size: NA; DNA: TGTGCCACCAGTGATGCCGCGAGGCCCGGCTCCTACAATGAGCAGTTCTTC; CDR3: CATSDAARPGSYNEQFF
D: NA; V: TRBV2; length: 12; J: TRBJ1-4; size: once; DNA: TGTGCCAGCAGTTCCCGAGATGAAAAACTGTTTTTT; CDR3: CASSSRDEKLFF
D: NA; V: TRBV7-8; length: 15; J: TRBJ1-6; size: NA; DNA: TGTGCCAGCAGCTTAGCAGGACTTTATAATTCACCCCTCCACTTT; CDR3: CASSLAGLYNSPLHF
D: NA; V: TRBV9; length: 15; J: TRBJ1-5; size: NA; DNA: TGTGCCAGCAGCGTAGCCGGCAGGGAAGGGCAGCCCCAGCATTTT; CDR3: CASSVAGREGQPQHF
D: NA; V: TRBV2; length: 17; J: TRBJ1-2; size: NA; DNA: TGTGCCAGCAGTCCAGACACGGACAGCGCTCTCAACTATGGCTACACCTTC; CDR3: CASSPDTDSALNYGYTF
D: TRBD1; V: TRBV5-1; length: 16; J: TRBJ1-4; size: once; DNA: TGCGCCAGCAGCTCGACCAGGGGGAGGACTAATGAAAAACTGTTTTTT; CDR3: CASSSTRGRTNEKLFF
D: TRBD2; V: TRBV2; length: 18; J: TRBJ2-2; size: NA; DNA: TGTGCCAGCAGGGGAGGGACTAGCGGGGGACCTAACACCGGGGAGCTGTTTTTT; CDR3: CASRGGTSGGPNTGELFF
D: TRBD2; V: TRBV6-5; length: 13; J: TRBJ2-2; size: NA; DNA: TGTGCCAGCCGGGGGGGCCTGACCGGGGAGCTGTTTTTT; CDR3: CASRGGLTGELFF
D: TRBD2; V: TRBV11-3; length: 15; J: TRBJ2-3; size: NA; DNA: TGTGCCAGCAGCCCCAGAGGGACTAGCGGGGACACGCAGTATTTT; CDR3: CASSPRGTSGDTQYF
D: TRBD1; V: TRBV29-1; length: 14; J: TRBJ2-5; size: NA; DNA: TGCAGCGCCGGACAGGGGTATGCCCTTGAGACCCAGTACTTC; CDR3: CSAGQGYALETQYF
D: TRBD1; V: TRBV5-6; length: 15; J: TRBJ1-1; size: once; DNA: TGTGCCAGCAGCATTACAGGGGGCGGGGGCACTGAAGCTTTCTTT; CDR3: CASSITGGGGTEAFF
D: NA; V: TRBV7-8; length: 13; J: TRBJ2-5; size: few; DNA: TGTGCCAGCAGCCCAGGGGTTAGTAGGACCCAGTACTTC; CDR3: CASSPGVSRTQYF
D: NA; V: TRBV7-8; length: 15; J: TRBJ1-3; size: NA; DNA: TGTGCCAGCAGCCCCCCTAGGGGCTCTGGAAACACCATATATTTT; CDR3: CASSPPRGSGNTIYF
D: TRBD1; V: TRBV6-5; length: 15; J: TRBJ2-5; size: NA; DNA: TGTGCCAGCAGCCCCGGGACAGGGGGGCAAGAGACCCAGTACTTC; CDR3: CASSPGTGGQETQYF
D: NA; V: TRBV28; length: 12; J: TRBJ1-6; size: NA; DNA: TGTGCCAGCAGTCAGACAGGTTCACCCCTCCACTTT; CDR3: CASSQTGSPLHF
D: NA; V: TRBV7-2; length: 14; J: TRBJ1-1; size: NA; DNA: TGTGCCAGCAGCTTAGATCGGGGTGGGACTGAAGCTTTCTTT; CDR3: CASSLDRGGTEAFF
D: NA; V: TRBV3-1/TRBV3-2; length: 14; J: TRBJ1-3; size: NA; DNA: TGTGCCAGCAGCCAAGATGAGGGTGGAAACACCATATATTTT; CDR3: CASSQDEGGNTIYF
D: NA; V: TRBV9; length: 13; J: TRBJ1-5; size: NA; DNA: TGTGCCAGCAGCGTGTCAGGGAATCAGCCCCAGCATTTT; CDR3: CASSVSGNQPQHF
D: NA; V: TRBV7-2; length: 14; J: TRBJ1-3; size: NA; DNA: TGTGCCAGCAGCTTAGGTAGTTCTGGAAACACCATATATTTT; CDR3: CASSLGSSGNTIYF
D: TRBD1; V: TRBV5-4; length: 17; J: TRBJ2-7; size: NA; DNA: TGTGCCAGCAGCCCACCCCAGGGACAGGGAACCCCCTACGAGCAGTACTTC; CDR3: CASSPPQGQGTPYEQYF
D: NA; V: TRBV6-1; length: 15; J: TRBJ2-2; size: NA; DNA: TGTGCCAGCAGTGAATTGGTTAATCCGGGTAAAGAGCTGTTTTTT; CDR3: CASSELVNPGKELFF
D: TRBD2; V: TRBV5-6; length: 15; J: TRBJ2-3; size: NA; DNA: TGTGCCAGCAACAACGTAGCGGGGTGGGCAGATACGCAGTATTTT; CDR3: CASNNVAGWADTQYF
D: NA; V: TRBV6-2/TRBV6-3; length: 15; J: TRBJ1-2; size: NA; DNA: TGTGCCAGCAGTTACCAGGGCTTGGGGAACTATGGCTACACCTTC; CDR3: CASSYQGLGNYGYTF
D: NA; V: TRBV19; length: 16; J: TRBJ2-7; size: NA; DNA: TGTGCCAGTAGTATAGTCTCGCGGGGGCCCGCCTACGAGCAGTACTTC; CDR3: CASSIVSRGPAYEQYF
D: NA; V: TRBV18; length: 14; J: TRBJ2-7; size: NA; DNA: TGTGCCAGCTCACCCCTCGGGGTTCCCCTCGAGCAGTACTTC; CDR3: CASSPLGVPLEQYF
D: NA; V: TRBV5-5; length: 16; J: TRBJ1-2; size: NA; DNA: TGTGCCAGCAGCTTGCTCCAGGCCTGGGCAAGCTATGGCTACACCTTC; CDR3: CASSLLQAWASYGYTF
D: NA; V: TRBV18; length: 17; J: TRBJ1-1; size: NA; DNA: TGTGCCAGCTCACCAGAGGGTTTTAGGATCATGAACACTGAAGCTTTCTTT; CDR3: CASSPEGFRIMNTEAFF
D: NA; V: TRBV6-5; length: 14; J: TRBJ2-7; size: NA; DNA: TGTGCCAGCAGTCTGACAGGCCCGGCCTACGAGCAGTACTTC; CDR3: CASSLTGPAYEQYF
D: TRBD1; V: TRBV6-6; length: 17; J: TRBJ1-6; size: NA; DNA: TGTGCCAGCAGTCCCACAGGGGGGAGCTCCTATAATTCACCCCTCCACTTT; CDR3: CASSPTGGSSYNSPLHF
D: TRBD1; V: TRBV2; length: 15; J: TRBJ1-5; size: NA; DNA: TGTGCCAGCAGCCGACAGGGTAGGGGAGTTCAGCCCCAGCATTTT; CDR3: CASSRQGRGVQPQHF
D: TRBD1; V: TRBV15; length: 14; J: TRBJ1-2; size: NA; DNA: TGTGCCACCAGCATGGGGACAGGGCACTATGGCTACACCTTC; CDR3: CATSMGTGHYGYTF
D: TRBD1; V: TRBV3-1/TRBV3-2; length: 15; J: TRBJ1-1; size: NA; DNA: TGTGCCAGCAGCCAGTTTACAGGGGGCAGTGCTGAAGCTTTCTTT; CDR3: CASSQFTGGSAEAFF
D: NA; V: TRBV5-1; length: 15; J: TRBJ1-1; size: once; DNA: TGCGCCAGTAGACCGGGACACCTACGGGGCACTGAAGCTTTCTTT; CDR3: CASRPGHLRGTEAFF
D: NA; V: TRBV2; length: 18; J: TRBJ2-6; size: NA; DNA: TGTGCCAGCACCAGACTAGGGACGGCAAGCTCTGGGGCCAACGTCCTGACTTTC; CDR3: CASTRLGTASSGANVLTF
D: NA; V: TRBV29-1; length: 13; J: TRBJ1-4; size: NA; DNA: TGCAGCGTTGGGGTCCGCGGGGTGAAAAAACTGTTTTTT; CDR3: CSVGVRGVKKLFF
D: TRBD1; V: TRBV13; length: 15; J: TRBJ2-3; size: NA; DNA: TGTGCCAGCAGCCCCCGGGACAGAAGCACAGATACGCAGTATTTT; CDR3: CASSPRDRSTDTQYF
D: NA; V: TRBV27; length: 14; J: TRBJ2-5; size: once; DNA: TGTGCCAGCAGGCCAGAAATCACCCAAGAGACCCAGTACTTC; CDR3: CASRPEITQETQYF
D: NA; V: TRBV7-3; length: 16; J: TRBJ2-2; size: NA; DNA: TGTGCCAGCAGGCCTCGACAGGATGGATGGACCGGGGAGCTGTTTTTT; CDR3: CASRPRQDGWTGELFF
D: NA; V: TRBV6-1; length: 14; J: TRBJ1-5; size: once; DNA: TGTGCCAGCAGTGAAGGCGTGCATGGTCAGCCCCAGCATTTT; CDR3: CASSEGVHGQPQHF
D: TRBD1; V: TRBV6-1; length: 13; J: TRBJ1-2; size: NA; DNA: TGTGCCAGCAGTTCCCAGGGGGTCTATGGCTACACCTTC; CDR3: CASSSQGVYGYTF
D: NA; V: TRBV7-8; length: 16; J: TRBJ2-3; size: NA; DNA: TGTGCCAGCAGCTCCAACGTCGTGCGGGCCGGGGATACGCAGTATTTT; CDR3: CASSSNVVRAGDTQYF
D: NA; V: TRBV11-3; length: 12; J: TRBJ1-1; size: NA; DNA: TGTGCCAGCAGCTTAGGCACAGGTGGAGCTTTCTTT; CDR3: CASSLGTGGAFF
D: TRBD2; V: TRBV7-8; length: 15; J: TRBJ2-1; size: NA; DNA: TGTGCCAGCGGGGGACTAGCGGCCTCCTACAATGAGCAGTTCTTC; CDR3: CASGGLAASYNEQFF
D: TRBD1; V: TRBV19; length: 17; J: TRBJ1-5; size: NA; DNA: TGTGCCAGTAACTCAAAAGCAGGGGGCTTAGGCAATCAGCCCCAGCATTTT; CDR3: CASNSKAGGLGNQPQHF
D: NA; V: TRBV7-9; length: 13; J: TRBJ1-3; size: NA; DNA: TGTGCTAGCAGGGCGGGGCTTGGAAACACCATATATTTT; CDR3: CASRAGLGNTIYF
D: TRBD1; V: TRBV7-6; length: 15; J: TRBJ1-3; size: NA; DNA: TGTGCCAGCAGCCTCCAGACAGGGGGCGGAAACACCATATATTTT; CDR3: CASSLQTGGGNTIYF
D: NA; V: TRBV3-1/TRBV3-2; length: 11; J: TRBJ2-1; size: NA; DNA: TGTGCCAGCAGCCGGGCGGGTGAGCAGTTCTTC; CDR3: CASSRAGEQFF
D: TRBD1; V: TRBV19; length: 15; J: TRBJ1-2; size: NA; DNA: TGTGCCAGTAGCCGGACACCGGGACAGGGCTATGGCTACACCTTC; CDR3: CASSRTPGQGYGYTF
D: TRBD1; V: TRBV6-6; length: 15; J: TRBJ2-7; size: few; DNA: TGTGCCAGCAAATCGGGACAGGGTACTTTCTACGAGCAGTACTTC; CDR3: CASKSGQGTFYEQYF